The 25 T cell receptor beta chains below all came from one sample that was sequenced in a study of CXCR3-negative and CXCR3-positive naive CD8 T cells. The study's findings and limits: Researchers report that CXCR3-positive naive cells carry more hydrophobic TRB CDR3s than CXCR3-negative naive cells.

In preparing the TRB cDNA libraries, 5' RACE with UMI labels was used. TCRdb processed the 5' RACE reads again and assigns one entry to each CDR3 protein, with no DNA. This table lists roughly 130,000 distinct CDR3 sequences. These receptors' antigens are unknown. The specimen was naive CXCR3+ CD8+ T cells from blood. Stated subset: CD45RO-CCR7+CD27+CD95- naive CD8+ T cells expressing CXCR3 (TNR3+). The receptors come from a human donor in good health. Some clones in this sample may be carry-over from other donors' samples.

The CDR3 sequence: CASSLPGDEQYF. This chain uses TRBV27 with TRBJ2-7; TCRdb names TRBD1, which stays unverified in the absence of DNA. Germline V gene lookup returns CDR1 MNHEY and CDR2 SMNVEV (reference sequence). The length of the CDR3 is 12 residues.

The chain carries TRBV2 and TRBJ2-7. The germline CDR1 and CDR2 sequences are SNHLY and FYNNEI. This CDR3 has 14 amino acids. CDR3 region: CASSENSRPYEQYF. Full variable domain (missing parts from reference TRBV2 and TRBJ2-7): EPEVTQTPSHQVTQMGQEVILRCVPISNHLYFYWYRQILGQKVEFLVSFYNNEISEKSEIFDDQFSVERPDGSNFTLKIRSTKLEDSAMYFCASSENSRPYEQYFGPGTRLTVT.

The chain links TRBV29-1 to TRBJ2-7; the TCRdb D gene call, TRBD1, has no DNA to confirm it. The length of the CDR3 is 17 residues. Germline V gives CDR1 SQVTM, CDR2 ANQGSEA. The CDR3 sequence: CSVEFLSPDRSTYEQYF.

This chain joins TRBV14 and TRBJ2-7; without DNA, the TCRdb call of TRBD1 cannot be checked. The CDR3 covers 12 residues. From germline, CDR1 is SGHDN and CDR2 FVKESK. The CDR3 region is CASSQDPPGQYF.

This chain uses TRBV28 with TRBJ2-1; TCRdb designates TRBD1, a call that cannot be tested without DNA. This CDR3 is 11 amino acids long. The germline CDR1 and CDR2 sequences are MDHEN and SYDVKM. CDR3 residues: CASSQGVEQFF.

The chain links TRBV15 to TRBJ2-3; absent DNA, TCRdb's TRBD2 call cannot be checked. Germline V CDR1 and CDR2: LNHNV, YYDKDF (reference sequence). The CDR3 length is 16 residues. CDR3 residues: CATSTSLAGGWDTQNF.

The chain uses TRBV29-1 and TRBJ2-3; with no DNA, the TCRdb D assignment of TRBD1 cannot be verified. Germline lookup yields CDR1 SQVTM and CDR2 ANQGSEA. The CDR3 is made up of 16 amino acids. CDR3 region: CSVEDLPGRITDTQYF.

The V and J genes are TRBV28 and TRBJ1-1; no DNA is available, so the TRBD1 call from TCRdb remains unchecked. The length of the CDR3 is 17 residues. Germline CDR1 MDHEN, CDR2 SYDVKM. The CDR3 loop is CASRTLGTGGRDTEAFF.

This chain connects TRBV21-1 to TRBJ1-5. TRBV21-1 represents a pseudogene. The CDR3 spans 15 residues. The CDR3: CASSKAGNSIGPQHF.

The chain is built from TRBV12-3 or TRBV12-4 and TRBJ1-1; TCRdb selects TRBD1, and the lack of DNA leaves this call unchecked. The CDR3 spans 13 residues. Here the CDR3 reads CASSLVRGTEAFF.

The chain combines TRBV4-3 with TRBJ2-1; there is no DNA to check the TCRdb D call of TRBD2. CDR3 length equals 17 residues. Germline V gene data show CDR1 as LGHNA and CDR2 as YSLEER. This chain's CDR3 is CASSQDSSGGASNEQFF.

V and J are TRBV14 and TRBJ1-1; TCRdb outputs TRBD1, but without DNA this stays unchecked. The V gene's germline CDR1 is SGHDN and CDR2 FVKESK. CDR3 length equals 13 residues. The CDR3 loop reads CASSRGLDTEAFF.

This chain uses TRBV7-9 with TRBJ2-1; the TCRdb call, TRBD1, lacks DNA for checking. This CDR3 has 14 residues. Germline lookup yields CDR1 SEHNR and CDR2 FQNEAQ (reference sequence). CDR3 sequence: CASRPGEFQETQFF.

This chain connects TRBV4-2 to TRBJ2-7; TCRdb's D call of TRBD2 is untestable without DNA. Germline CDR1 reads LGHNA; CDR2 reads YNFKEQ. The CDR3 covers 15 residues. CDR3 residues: CASSQEQRGGIEQYF.

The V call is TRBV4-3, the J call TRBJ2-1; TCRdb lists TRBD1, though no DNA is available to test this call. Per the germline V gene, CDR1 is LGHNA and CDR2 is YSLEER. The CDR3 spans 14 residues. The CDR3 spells CASTPGTGPNEQFF.

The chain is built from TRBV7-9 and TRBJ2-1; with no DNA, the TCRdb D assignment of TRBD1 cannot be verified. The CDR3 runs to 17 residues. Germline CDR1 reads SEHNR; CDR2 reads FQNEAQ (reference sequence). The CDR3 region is CASSLDGGSGSYNEQFF.

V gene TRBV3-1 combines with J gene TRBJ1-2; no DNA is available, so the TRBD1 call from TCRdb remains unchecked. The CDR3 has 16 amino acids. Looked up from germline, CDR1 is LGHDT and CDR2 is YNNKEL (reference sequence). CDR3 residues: CASSQDSGMDIFGYTF.

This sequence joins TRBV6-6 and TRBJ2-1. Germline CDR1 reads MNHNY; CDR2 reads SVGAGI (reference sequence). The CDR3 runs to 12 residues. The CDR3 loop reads CASGTSDNEQFF.

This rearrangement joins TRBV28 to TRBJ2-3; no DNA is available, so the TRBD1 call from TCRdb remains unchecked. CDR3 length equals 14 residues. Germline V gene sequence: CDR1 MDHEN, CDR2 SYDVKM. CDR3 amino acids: CASSPLLAPDTQYF.

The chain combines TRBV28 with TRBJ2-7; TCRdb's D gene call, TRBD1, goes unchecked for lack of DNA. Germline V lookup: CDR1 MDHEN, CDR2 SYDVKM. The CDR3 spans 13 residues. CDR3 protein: CASSLGLGNEQYF.

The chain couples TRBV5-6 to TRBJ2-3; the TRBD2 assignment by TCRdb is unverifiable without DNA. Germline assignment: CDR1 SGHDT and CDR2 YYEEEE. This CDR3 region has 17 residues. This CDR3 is CASSDAGLAGFTDTQYF.

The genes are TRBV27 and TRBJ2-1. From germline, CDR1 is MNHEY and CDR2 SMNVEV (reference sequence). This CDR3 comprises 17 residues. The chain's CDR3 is CASSLGIGLSSYNEQFF.

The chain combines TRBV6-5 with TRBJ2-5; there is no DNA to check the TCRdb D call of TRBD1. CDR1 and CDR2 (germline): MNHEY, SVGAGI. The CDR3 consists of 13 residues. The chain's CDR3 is CASTKGGQETQYF.

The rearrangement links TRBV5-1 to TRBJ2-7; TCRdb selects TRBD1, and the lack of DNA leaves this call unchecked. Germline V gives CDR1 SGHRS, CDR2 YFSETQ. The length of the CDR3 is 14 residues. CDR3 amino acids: CASSLEDSRDEQYF.

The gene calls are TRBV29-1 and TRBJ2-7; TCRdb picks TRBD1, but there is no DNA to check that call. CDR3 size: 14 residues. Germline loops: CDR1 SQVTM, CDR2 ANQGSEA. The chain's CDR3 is CSVAGGLDSYEQYF.